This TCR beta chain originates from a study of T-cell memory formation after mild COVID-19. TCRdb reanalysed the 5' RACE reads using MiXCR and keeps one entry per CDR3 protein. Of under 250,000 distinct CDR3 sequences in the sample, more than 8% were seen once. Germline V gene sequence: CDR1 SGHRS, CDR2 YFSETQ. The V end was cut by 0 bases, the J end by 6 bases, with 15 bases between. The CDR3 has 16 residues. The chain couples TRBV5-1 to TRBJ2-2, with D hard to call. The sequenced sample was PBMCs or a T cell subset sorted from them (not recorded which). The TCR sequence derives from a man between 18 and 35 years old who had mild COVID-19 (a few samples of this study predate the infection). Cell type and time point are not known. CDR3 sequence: CASSLEGGRAAGELFF. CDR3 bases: TGCGCCAGCAGCTTGGAAGGCGGTAGAGCAGCCGGGGAGCTGTTTTTT.